The 27 T cell receptor beta chains below come from one sample, sequenced in a study. TCRdb independently ran MiXCR on the 5' RACE reads; one entry per CDR3 protein. The sample carries about 12,000 distinct CDR3 sequences, around 22% recorded once. Material: naive CD4+ T cells sorted from blood. Subset meaning: naive CD4+ T cells, CD4+CD45RA+CD25-. The receptor set was obtained from a female donor with breast cancer.

This clonotype was found once. Relative to the germline gene, one junction end is altered; a read error may explain this. The chain has TRBV4-2 and TRBJ2-3; D is unclear. The CDR3 is 16 residues long. Germline-derived CDR1 and CDR2 are LGHNA and YNFKEQ. The CDR3 protein is CTSSQGDSLVTDTQYF. The CDR3 nucleotides read TGTACCAGCAGCCAAGGTGACTCGCTCGTCACAGATACGCAGTATTTT.

This clonotype was counted many times. The J gene is TRBJ2-1, the V gene TRBV6-5; 12 nucleotides align to TRBD2. CDR1 MNHEY and CDR2 SVGAGI come from the germline V gene. The CDR3 has 15 amino acids. V trimming: 6 bases; J trimming: 7 bases; junction bases outside the gene matches: 7. The CDR3 DNA follows: TGTGCCAGCAGCCGGACTAGCGGGATAGAAAATGAGCAGTTCTTC. The encoded protein is CASSRTSGIENEQFF.

This chain uses TRBV2 with TRBJ2-1, with 9 bases lining up with TRBD2. With V trimmed by 5 bases and J by 7 bases, 9 bases remained unmatched. The CDR3 runs to 15 residues. Germline loops: CDR1 SNHLY, CDR2 FYNNEI. The CDR3 loop is CASSTFRGRGNEQFF. The DNA for the CDR3 is TGTGCCAGCAGTACCTTTCGCGGGAGGGGGAATGAGCAGTTCTTC.

Notes on this clonotype: One junction end disagrees with the germline gene, perhaps due to a read error. J is TRBJ1-1 and V is TRBV20-1, with a tentative D call TRBD1 (6 bases). CDR1 is DFQATT, CDR2 SNEGSKA, per germline (reference sequence). CDR3 length: 13 amino acids. The CDR3 DNA reads TGCAGTGCTAGAAAGGGGGTGAACACTGAAGCTTCCTTT. Translating gives CSARKGVNTEASF.

V and J are TRBV18 and TRBJ2-1, with no clear D. Germline V gene sequence: CDR1 KGHSH, CDR2 LQKENI. The CDR3 is made up of 15 amino acids. Deletions cut 3 bases from V and 0 bases from J, with 9 bases between. The CDR3 DNA reads as TGTGCCAGCTCACCCGTCCGCGGCTCCTACAATGAGCAGTTCTTC. Protein product: CASSPVRGSYNEQFF.

This clonotype was counted at least ten times. This chain uses TRBV6-5 with TRBJ1-1, with TRBD1 as a possible D gene (5 bases). V lost 5 bases and J 6 bases, leaving 13 bases between the germline ends. The germline CDR1 and CDR2 sequences are MNHEY and SVGAGI. The CDR3 is 13 residues long. This CDR3 reads CASSPRRGPEAFF. The CDR3 DNA sequence: TGTGCCAGCAGTCCCCGGAGGGGCCCTGAAGCTTTCTTT.

A word on this clonotype: One junction end disagrees with the germline gene, perhaps due to a read error. This sequence joins TRBV20-1 and TRBJ2-7; 11 bases map to TRBD2. The V gene's germline CDR1 is DFQATT and CDR2 SNEGSKA (reference sequence). This CDR3 spans 18 amino acids. CDR3 residues: CSARDPMTSGAESYEQYF. In DNA, the CDR3 is TGCAGTGCTAGAGACCCCATGACTAGCGGGGCTGAGTCCTACGAGCAATACTTC.

This clonotype was detected a few times. A much more abundant neighbour one base away suggests this may be a read error. The genes are TRBV7-8 and TRBJ1-4; 8 bases are shared with TRBD1. Trimming cost V 0 bases and J 7 bases; bases outside gene matches: 10. The germline gives CDR1 SGHVS, CDR2 FQNEAQ. This CDR3 comprises 17 residues. CDR3 protein: CASSLARGQDKFEKLFF. The CDR3 nucleotides read TGTGCCAGCAGCTTAGCACGGGGACAGGATAAGTTTGAAAAACTGTTTTTT.

Sample share makes this clonotype medium-sized. J is TRBJ2-7 and V is TRBV6-5; D not certain. Between the trimmed V and J ends, which lost 4 bases and 3 bases, there was a span of 13 bases. CDR1 is MNHEY, CDR2 SVGAGI, per germline. This CDR3 region has 14 residues. CDR3 DNA: TGTGCCAGCAGTTCCCGGATAAGACTCTACGAGCAGTACTTC. Its translation: CASSSRIRLYEQYF.

About this clonotype: A much larger clone lies one base from this, so it may be a read error. Likely a read error: the CDR3 ends without its conserved phenylalanine or tryptophan. The chain links TRBV29-1 to TRBJ2-7, with D uncertain. V lost 4 bases, J lost 2 bases, and 12 bases lay in between. CDR1 and CDR2 from the germline V gene are SQVTM and ANQGSEA. The CDR3 sequence is 13 residues long. In nucleotides, the CDR3 is TGCAGCGTTGGTGCGACCGCTACCTACGAGCAGTACTAC. It is translated as CSVGATATYEQYY.

This clonotype was picked up a small number of times. V usage is TRBV5-5 and J usage is TRBJ1-4; TRBD1 matches at 8 bases. The V segment lost 0 bases and the J segment 5 bases; nucleotides outside the gene matches: 9. CDR1 is SGHKS, CDR2 YYEKEE, per germline (reference sequence). The CDR3 sequence is 17 residues long. CDR3 sequence: CASSLDRGRGRNEKLFF. CDR3 in DNA: TGTGCCAGCAGCTTGGATCGGGGCAGGGGGCGGAATGAAAAACTGTTTTTT.

This clonotype was seen more than once but under ten times. The V call is TRBV7-2, the J call TRBJ2-1; the match to TRBD2 covers 9 bases. V dropped 7 bases and J dropped 1; count of bases not matched to a gene: 5. Germline V lookup: CDR1 SGHTA, CDR2 FQGNSA. CDR3 length: 15 residues. CDR3 residues: CASILGLASYNEQFF. Written as DNA, the CDR3 is TGTGCCAGCATCCTGGGACTAGCATCCTACAATGAGCAGTTCTTC.

Many counts were recorded for this clonotype. The chain employs TRBV6-5 and TRBJ1-1; D possibly corresponds to TRBD1 (5 bases). The V end lost 2 bases, the J end lost 1 base, and 8 bases lay between the germline ends. Germline V lookup: CDR1 MNHEY, CDR2 SVGAGI. CDR3 size: 14 residues. The CDR3, as DNA: TGTGCCAGCAGTTACAGGGGCGGGAACACTGAAGCTTTCTTT. This codes for CASSYRGGNTEAFF.

By sample share, this clonotype is medium-sized (0.01 to 0.1%). CDR3 residues: CASSPRQGRDYGYTF. CDR3 coding DNA: TGTGCCAGCTCACCACGTCAGGGGAGGGACTATGGCTACACCTTC. V is TRBV18 and J is TRBJ1-2; maybe TRBD1 (6 bases). Germline CDR1 is KGHSH and CDR2 is LQKENI. V lost 1 base to trimming and J lost 3 bases, with 12 bases between them. CDR3 length equals 15 residues.

The rearrangement joins TRBV4-1 to TRBJ2-1; D is undetermined. Trimming cost V 1 base and J 10 bases, with 17 bases left between them. CDR3 length: 15 amino acids. Germline values: CDR1 MGHRA, CDR2 YSYEKL. In DNA form, the CDR3 reads TGCGCCAGCAGCCAAGTCTCGCCACCCATATCCGAGCAGTTCTTC. Translating gives CASSQVSPPISEQFF.

This clonotype was counted many times. The rearrangement uses TRBV27 and TRBJ2-7; 9 bases line up with TRBD1. CDR1 and CDR2 (germline): MNHEY, SMNVEV (reference sequence). This CDR3 spans 14 amino acids. Trimming at V came to 5 bases and at J to 5 bases, leaving 7 bases not matched to a gene. DNA of the CDR3: TGTGCCAGCAGTGACACAGGGGGCGGCGACGAGCAGTACTTC. It codes for CASSDTGGGDEQYF.

This clonotype has just a few counts. The chain carries TRBV6-5 and TRBJ1-1, with a tentative D call TRBD1 (6 bases). V gave up 6 bases and J gave up 10 bases, with 18 bases separating them. CDR1 MNHEY and CDR2 SVGAGI come from the germline V gene. The CDR3 consists of 13 residues. The CDR3 protein is CASRKQGSSVAFF. CDR3 sequence (DNA): TGTGCCAGCAGGAAACAGGGATCCTCTGTAGCTTTCTTT.

This clonotype appeared a few times. The rearrangement joins TRBV21-1 to TRBJ1-5; the table calls TRBD1, which could not be checked here. TRBV21-1 is a listed pseudogene. The CDR3 consists of 14 residues. The DNA of the CDR3 is TGTGCCAGCCATCGGGATCGTCGGCATGGGCCCCAGCATTTT. It codes for CASHRDRRHGPQHF.

The rearrangement joins TRBV20-1 to TRBJ1-1; D may be TRBD1 (5 bases). Germline V lookup: CDR1 DFQATT, CDR2 SNEGSKA (reference sequence). The CDR3 is 11 amino acids. V lost 3 bases and J lost 3, with 5 bases in between. As DNA, the CDR3 is TGCAGTGCTAGGGGGGACACTGAAGCTTTCTTT. Protein product: CSARGDTEAFF.

This chain joins TRBV12-3 or TRBV12-4 and TRBJ2-1, with D possibly being TRBD2 (6 bases). With 6 bases removed from V and 4 bases from J, the gap between germline ends came to 16 bases. CDR3 length equals 15 residues. The CDR3 sequence is CASSPTSSYYNEQFF. For the CDR3, the DNA is TGTGCCAGCAGCCCCACTAGCAGTTATTACAATGAGCAGTTCTTC.

This clonotype is termed medium-sized (0.01 to 0.1%). The chain carries TRBV12-3 or TRBV12-4 and TRBJ2-2; D might be TRBD2 (5 bases). The CDR3 length is 15 residues. Trimming pared 7 bases from V and 0 bases from J, leaving 12 bases between. The DNA for the CDR3 is TGTGCCAGCACTAAAAGCGGAACGAACACCGGGGAGCTGTTTTTT. It codes for CASTKSGTNTGELFF.

The sample holds many counts of this clonotype. The chain joins TRBV20-1 to TRBJ2-1, with 7 bases identical to TRBD1. Trimming at V came to 0 bases and at J to 3 bases, leaving 8 bases not matched to a gene. This CDR3 is 16 amino acids long. Germline CDR1 and CDR2: DFQATT and SNEGSKA (reference sequence). The CDR3 loop reads CSARELRGFNYNEQFF. Written as DNA, the CDR3 is TGCAGTGCTAGAGAGCTCAGGGGGTTCAACTACAATGAGCAGTTCTTC.

Remarks on this clonotype: A much larger clone is a single base away; this may be a read error. CDR3: CASSQDLCYNSPLHF. Written as DNA, the CDR3 is TGTGCCAGCAGCCAAGATCTGTGCTATAATTCACCCCTCCACTTT. The J gene is TRBJ1-6, the V gene TRBV4-2; D unresolved. Trimming cost V 0 bases and J 3 bases, with 6 bases left between them. Looked up from germline, CDR1 is LGHNA and CDR2 is YNFKEQ. The CDR3 has 15 residues.

The rearrangement joins TRBV15 to TRBJ2-2, with D perhaps matching TRBD2 (5 bases). V dropped 5 bases and J dropped 6 bases, with 7 bases sitting between them. Germline V gives CDR1 LNHNV, CDR2 YYDKDF (reference sequence). This CDR3 is built from 12 residues. CDR3 amino acids: CATSYGAGELFF. The CDR3 coding sequence is TGTGCCACCAGCTACGGGGCCGGGGAGCTGTTTTTT. Together with reference TRBV15 and TRBJ2-2, the CDR3 gives the full variable domain: DAMVIQNPRYQVTQFGKPVTLSCSQTLNHNVMYWYQQKSSQAPKLLFHYYDKDFNNEADTPDNFQSRRPNTSFCFLDIRSPGLGDTAMYLCATSYGAGELFFGEGSRLTVL.

The table lists this clonotype with a few counts. The chain links TRBV24-1 to TRBJ1-2; perhaps TRBD1 as D (5 bases). The CDR3 covers 14 residues. Trimming pared 7 bases from V and 7 bases from J, leaving 18 bases between. CDR1 and CDR2 (germline): KGHDR, SFDVKD. CDR3 coding DNA: TGTGCCACCAGCCCCCCGGGGGGGGGGACTGGCTACACCTTC. Its protein is CATSPPGGGTGYTF.

There are many counts of this clonotype. The V and J genes are TRBV15 and TRBJ2-3; D is perhaps TRBD1 or TRBD2 (5 bases each). This CDR3 comprises 15 residues. Trimming shortened V by 5 bases and J by 5 bases, and 17 bases separated the two germline ends. Germline lookup yields CDR1 LNHNV and CDR2 YYDKDF (reference sequence). CDR3: CATSEGWGSVDTQYF. Here the CDR3 DNA reads TGTGCCACCAGCGAGGGGTGGGGGTCCGTAGATACGCAGTATTTT.

This clonotype was seen a handful of times. A much more abundant neighbour one base away suggests this may be a read error. The gene calls are TRBV12-3 or TRBV12-4 and TRBJ1-1; 8 bases map to TRBD1. CDR3 size: 16 residues. This CDR3 is CASSQDRAGAGTDAFF. CDR3 DNA sequence: TGTGCCAGCAGCCAGGACAGGGCGGGGGCCGGGACTGATGCTTTCTTT.